A single sample is the source of the 6 T cell receptor beta chains below, sequenced in a study of CD8 T cells in Susac syndrome. Reverse transcription used about 0.45 to 1 ug RNA and random hexamers. TCRdb redid the calling of the immunoSEQ multiplex PCR reads with MiXCR, one entry per CDR3 protein. The table has tens of thousands of distinct CDR3 sequences, about 92% seen once. Specimen: CD8+ T cells from PBMCs. The source is a human donor with multiple sclerosis.

The chain has TRBV25-1 and TRBJ1-2; no firm D call. V gave up 9 bases and J gave up 5 bases, with 13 bases separating them. CDR3 length: 12 amino acids. The germline CDR1 and CDR2 sequences are MGHDK and SYGVNS. DNA for the CDR3: TGTGCCAGTAGCGCACTTCTATATGGCTACACCTTC. Translation gives CASSALLYGYTF.

The chain employs TRBV2 and TRBJ1-1, with unresolved D. The CDR3 sequence is 13 residues long. Germline CDR1 and CDR2: SNHLY and FYNNEI. V was shortened by 4 bases and J by 5 bases, with 11 bases between the two germline ends. The CDR3 reads CASSVDGETEAFF. The CDR3 DNA sequence: TGTGCCAGCAGTGTCGATGGGGAGACTGAAGCTTTCTTT. The full variable domain, its missing parts supplied by reference TRBV2 and TRBJ1-1, is EPEVTQTPSHQVTQMGQEVILRCVPISNHLYFYWYRQILGQKVEFLVSFYNNEISEKSEIFDDQFSVERPDGSNFTLKIRSTKLEDSAMYFCASSVDGETEAFFGQGTRLTVV.

The V call is TRBV13, the J call TRBJ2-7; maybe TRBD1 (6 bases). This CDR3 spans 14 amino acids. From germline, CDR1 is PRHDT and CDR2 FYEKMQ (reference sequence). Trimming removed 5 bases at V and 0 bases at J, with 11 bases between. The CDR3 is CASSAGTTSYEQYF. For the CDR3, the DNA is TGTGCCAGCAGCGCCGGGACAACCTCCTACGAGCAGTACTTC.

The J gene is TRBJ2-3, the V gene TRBV30, with 13 bases lining up with TRBD2. This CDR3 is built from 16 residues. The trim removed 2 bases at V and 2 bases at J, leaving 4 bases unmatched. Germline loops: CDR1 GTSNPN, CDR2 SVGIG (reference sequence). CDR3 sequence: CAWSTGLAGLTDTQYF. DNA for the CDR3: TGTGCCTGGAGTACGGGACTAGCGGGGCTCACAGATACGCAGTATTTT.

This rearrangement joins TRBV5-1 to TRBJ2-2; no reliable D call. The CDR3 is 11 amino acids. Per germline, CDR1 SGHRS and CDR2 YFSETQ. Deletions cut 5 bases from V and 4 bases from J, with 3 bases between. The CDR3 protein is CASRATGELFF. The CDR3, as DNA: TGCGCCAGCAGGGCCACCGGGGAGCTGTTTTTT.

The chain joins TRBV13 to TRBJ2-7; tentative D call: TRBD1 (6 bases). The ends were cut back, 3 bases at V and 4 bases at J, with 7 bases in the middle. The CDR3 contains 12 residues. CDR1 and CDR2 (germline): PRHDT, FYEKMQ (reference sequence). In nucleotides, the CDR3 is TGTGCCAGCAGCTTCAGGGGATACGAGCAGTACTTC. Translated, it gives CASSFRGYEQYF.